The rows below give T cell receptor beta chains drawn from one sample of a study of blood T cell repertoires in COVID-19. TCRdb's table, derived via immunoSEQ multiplex PCR, lists solely in-frame clones and lacks some. The sample consists of 250,000 to 350,000 clones, around 88% of them appearing once. Specimen: peripheral blood. The source of these receptors is a young woman who had recovered from COVID-19. The CDR3 runs from the conserved cysteine through the conserved F or W. D genes are given only for firm matches. Rows give clone size only sometimes, using once, few, many, or a class for an expanded clone.

length: 16; size: .; J: TRBJ2-7; D: .; V: TRBV19; CDR3: CASSPRSGSSSYEQYF; DNA: TGTGCCAGTAGTCCAAGAAGCGGATCTAGCTCCTACGAGCAGTACTTC
length: 13; size: .; J: TRBJ2-7; D: TRBD1; V: TRBV28; CDR3: CASGTGPTYEQYF; DNA: TGTGCCAGCGGGACAGGGCCCACCTACGAGCAGTACTTC
length: 16; size: .; J: TRBJ2-1; D: TRBD2; V: TRBV11-3; CDR3: CASSPRLAPTSNEQFF; DNA: TGTGCCAGCAGCCCTCGACTAGCGCCCACATCCAATGAGCAGTTCTTC
length: 12; size: few; J: TRBJ2-7; D: .; V: TRBV27; CDR3: CASSLGGTEQYF; DNA: TGTGCCAGCAGTTTAGGAGGGACCGAGCAGTACTTC
length: 15; size: .; J: TRBJ2-2; D: TRBD2; V: TRBV24-1; CDR3: CATRRTSGNTGELFF; DNA: TGTGCCACCAGGAGGACTAGCGGTAACACCGGGGAGCTGTTTTTT
length: 16; size: .; J: TRBJ2-3; D: TRBD1; V: TRBV5-6; CDR3: CASSLLGTGDTDTQYF; DNA: TGTGCCAGCAGCCTTCTAGGGACAGGAGATACAGATACGCAGTATTTT
length: 17; size: .; J: TRBJ2-1; D: TRBD1; V: TRBV28; CDR3: CASSLGRQGELYNEQFF; DNA: TGTGCCAGCAGTTTGGGACGACAGGGGGAACTTTACAATGAGCAGTTCTTC
length: 14; size: once; J: TRBJ1-6; D: .; V: TRBV5-4; CDR3: CASSLRGFDSPLHF; DNA: TGTGCCAGCAGCTTGAGGGGTTTCGATTCACCCCTCCACTTT
length: 12; size: .; J: TRBJ2-3; D: .; V: TRBV6-5; CDR3: CASTSEADTQYF; DNA: TGTGCCAGCACCTCGGAGGCAGATACGCAGTATTTT
length: 11; size: .; J: TRBJ2-7; D: .; V: TRBV5-4; CDR3: CASTSGYEQYF; DNA: TGTGCCAGCACCTCGGGGTACGAGCAGTACTTC